The present entry profiles one T cell receptor beta chain with its context. The antigen remains unidentified. PCR amplification relied on 60 Vbeta primers (plus 13 Jbeta primers). The repertoire was sequenced with immunoSEQ multiplex PCR; TCRdb's copy has only in-frame clones and lacks some. The profile shows 150,000 to 200,000 clones, approximately 85% of them singletons. Germline CDR1 is MRHNA and CDR2 is SNTAGT. V was cut by 3 bases and J by 8 bases, with 16 bases left in between. The CDR3 has 14 residues. This sample is part of a study of cytomegalovirus exposure and HLA in healthy donors. Study findings and constraints: Follow-up analysis found HLA locus-dependent TCR association rates, highest for DRB1 and lowest for HLA-C. In an earlier analysis, most TCR beta V segments were productive about 87% or about 30% of the time. One variant, a missense change in DCLRE1C, was linked in a later analysis to TCR beta V- and J-gene trimming.

Regarding donors, all were healthy bone marrow donors. The chain is built from TRBV6-4 and TRBJ1-2; tentatively, D is TRBD1 (5 bases). The source of this sequence is a man aged 18 to 30 in good health and CMV-seropositive. Sequenced sample: PBMCs. CDR3 protein: CASSEWRVQEGYTF. In DNA, the CDR3 is TGTGCCAGCAGTGAGTGGAGGGTACAGGAAGGCTACACCTTC.